These T cell receptor beta chains were read from a single sample in a study of regulatory T cells in long-lasting Graves disease. Via MiXCR, TCRdb re-called the multiplex PCR reads, giving one row per CDR3 protein. This sample has about 660,000 distinct CDR3 sequences, with around 32% found just once. This specimen consisted of peripheral blood mononuclear cells (PBMCs), obtained when the disease was refractory, from a patient treated with antithyroid drugs. All receptors come from a female donor with Graves disease. Both conserved end residues are part of each CDR3. The D gene is left open where the match is weak. Size is stated for part of the rows, as once, few or many counts, or as a class when the clone is expanded.

NA,NA,TRBV10-2,TRBJ1-4,TGCGCCAGCAGTGAGTCTCAGGTATCCCGAGAAGGACTGTTTTTT,CASSESQVSREGLFF
many,TRBD1,TRBV28,TRBJ1-1,TGTGCCAGCAGACCGGGGACAGCGAACACTGAAGCTTTCTTT,CASRPGTANTEAFF
NA,NA,TRBV6-1,TRBJ2-7,TGTGCCCTCTCTAGCTCCTACGAGCAGTACTTC,CALSSSYEQYF
few,TRBD1,TRBV2,TRBJ1-5,TGTGCCAGCATCCTGGGGTACCAGACAGGGGGCGCCCCGGGGGGCAATCAGCCCCAGCATTTT,CASILGYQTGGAPGGNQPQHF
many,NA,TRBV6-5,TRBJ1-1,TGTGCCAGCAGTTACCAGGCCTACCAGTCGGGGGCTGAAGCTTTCTTT,CASSYQAYQSGAEAFF
NA,NA,TRBV27,TRBJ2-7,TGTGCCAGCAGTTTATCGATCGGTTACGAGCAGTACTTC,CASSLSIGYEQYF
NA,TRBD1,TRBV20-1,TRBJ2-4,TGCAGTGCGGGGGACAGTCTAGCCAAAAACATTCAGTACTTC,CSAGDSLAKNIQYF
NA,NA,TRBV6-1,TRBJ2-7,TGTGCCAGCAGTGACGACGGGAAAATCAGGGGATCCGAGCAGTACTTC,CASSDDGKIRGSEQYF
NA,NA,TRBV27,TRBJ2-5,TGTGCCAGCAGTTTACTGGTAAACCGTGGGGCCCAGTACTTC,CASSLLVNRGAQYF
few,TRBD2,TRBV5-1,TRBJ2-3,TGCGCCAGCAGCCCTAGCGGGAAGTCAACAGATACGCAGTATTTT,CASSPSGKSTDTQYF
once,NA,TRBV6-2/TRBV6-3,TRBJ1-5,TGTGCCAGCAGAACCCCGGGGGGGAGTAAGGGCAATCAGCCCCAGCATTTT,CASRTPGGSKGNQPQHF
few,NA,TRBV18,TRBJ1-1,TGTGCCAGCTCACCGGAGGATGGACGGTGGGCTGAAGCTTTCTTT,CASSPEDGRWAEAFF
few,NA,TRBV7-9,TRBJ2-7,TGTGCCAGCAGCCGCGGACGGGGTTACGAGCAGTACTTC,CASSRGRGYEQYF
NA,NA,TRBV15,TRBJ2-7,TGTGCCACCAGCAAAAGAGAGGGGCGGCTCCCGGTGCAGTACTTC,CATSKREGRLPVQYF
few,NA,TRBV25-1,TRBJ1-1,TGTGCCAGCAGTGACCGCAAAACACGCCTGGGGAGTGAAGCTTTCTTT,CASSDRKTRLGSEAFF
many,NA,TRBV6-2/TRBV6-3,TRBJ1-1,TGTGCCGGACGGGGGTATTCAATGAACACTGAAGCTTTCTTT,CAGRGYSMNTEAFF
NA,NA,TRBV27,TRBJ1-1,TGTGCCAGCACCCCCCTCGGGACACCCAACACTGAAGCTTTCTTT,CASTPLGTPNTEAFF
NA,TRBD2,TRBV20-1,TRBJ2-7,TGCAGTGCTAGTTACCCCCGGACTAGCGGGAGGGCGAGTGGGCAGTACTTC,CSASYPRTSGRASGQYF
NA,TRBD1,TRBV7-2,TRBJ1-5,TGTGCCAGCAGCTTAGCGGGACAGGCCAATCAGCCCCAGCATTTT,CASSLAGQANQPQHF
NA,TRBD2,TRBV6-1,TRBJ2-7,TGTGCCAGCTTCAGCTTCTCAGCGGGAGGCTACGAGCAGTACTTC,CASFSFSAGGYEQYF
NA,NA,TRBV9,TRBJ2-5,TGTGCCAGCAGCGTAGGGTATGGAGAGACCCAGTACTTC,CASSVGYGETQYF
NA,NA,TRBV2,TRBJ2-5,TGTGCCAGCAGTGAAAGGGCAGCACAAGAGACCCAGTACTTC,CASSERAAQETQYF
NA,NA,TRBV27,TRBJ1-2,TGTGCCAGCAGTTTAAAAAGGACCCTTGTTAACTATGGCTACACCTTC,CASSLKRTLVNYGYTF
NA,NA,TRBV6-2/TRBV6-3,TRBJ1-5,TGTGCCAGCAGTTACTTCCATAGCAATCAGCCCCAGCATTTT,CASSYFHSNQPQHF
once,NA,TRBV27,TRBJ2-7,TGTGCCACCCGTTCGGGCCCGGGATACCCCTACGAGCAGTACTTC,CATRSGPGYPYEQYF
NA,NA,TRBV5-5,TRBJ1-6,TGTGCCAGCAGCCGGCGCCGAGTAAATTCACCCCTCCACTTT,CASSRRRVNSPLHF
once,NA,TRBV5-1,TRBJ2-7,TGCGCCACGAGGGGGGGTGGCGAGCAGTACTTC,CATRGGGEQYF
NA,TRBD2,TRBV20-1,TRBJ2-5,TGCAGTGCTAGCCCCCCTGGGGCGGGCTGGGTCGGGGGGGTCCAGTACTTC,CSASPPGAGWVGGVQYF